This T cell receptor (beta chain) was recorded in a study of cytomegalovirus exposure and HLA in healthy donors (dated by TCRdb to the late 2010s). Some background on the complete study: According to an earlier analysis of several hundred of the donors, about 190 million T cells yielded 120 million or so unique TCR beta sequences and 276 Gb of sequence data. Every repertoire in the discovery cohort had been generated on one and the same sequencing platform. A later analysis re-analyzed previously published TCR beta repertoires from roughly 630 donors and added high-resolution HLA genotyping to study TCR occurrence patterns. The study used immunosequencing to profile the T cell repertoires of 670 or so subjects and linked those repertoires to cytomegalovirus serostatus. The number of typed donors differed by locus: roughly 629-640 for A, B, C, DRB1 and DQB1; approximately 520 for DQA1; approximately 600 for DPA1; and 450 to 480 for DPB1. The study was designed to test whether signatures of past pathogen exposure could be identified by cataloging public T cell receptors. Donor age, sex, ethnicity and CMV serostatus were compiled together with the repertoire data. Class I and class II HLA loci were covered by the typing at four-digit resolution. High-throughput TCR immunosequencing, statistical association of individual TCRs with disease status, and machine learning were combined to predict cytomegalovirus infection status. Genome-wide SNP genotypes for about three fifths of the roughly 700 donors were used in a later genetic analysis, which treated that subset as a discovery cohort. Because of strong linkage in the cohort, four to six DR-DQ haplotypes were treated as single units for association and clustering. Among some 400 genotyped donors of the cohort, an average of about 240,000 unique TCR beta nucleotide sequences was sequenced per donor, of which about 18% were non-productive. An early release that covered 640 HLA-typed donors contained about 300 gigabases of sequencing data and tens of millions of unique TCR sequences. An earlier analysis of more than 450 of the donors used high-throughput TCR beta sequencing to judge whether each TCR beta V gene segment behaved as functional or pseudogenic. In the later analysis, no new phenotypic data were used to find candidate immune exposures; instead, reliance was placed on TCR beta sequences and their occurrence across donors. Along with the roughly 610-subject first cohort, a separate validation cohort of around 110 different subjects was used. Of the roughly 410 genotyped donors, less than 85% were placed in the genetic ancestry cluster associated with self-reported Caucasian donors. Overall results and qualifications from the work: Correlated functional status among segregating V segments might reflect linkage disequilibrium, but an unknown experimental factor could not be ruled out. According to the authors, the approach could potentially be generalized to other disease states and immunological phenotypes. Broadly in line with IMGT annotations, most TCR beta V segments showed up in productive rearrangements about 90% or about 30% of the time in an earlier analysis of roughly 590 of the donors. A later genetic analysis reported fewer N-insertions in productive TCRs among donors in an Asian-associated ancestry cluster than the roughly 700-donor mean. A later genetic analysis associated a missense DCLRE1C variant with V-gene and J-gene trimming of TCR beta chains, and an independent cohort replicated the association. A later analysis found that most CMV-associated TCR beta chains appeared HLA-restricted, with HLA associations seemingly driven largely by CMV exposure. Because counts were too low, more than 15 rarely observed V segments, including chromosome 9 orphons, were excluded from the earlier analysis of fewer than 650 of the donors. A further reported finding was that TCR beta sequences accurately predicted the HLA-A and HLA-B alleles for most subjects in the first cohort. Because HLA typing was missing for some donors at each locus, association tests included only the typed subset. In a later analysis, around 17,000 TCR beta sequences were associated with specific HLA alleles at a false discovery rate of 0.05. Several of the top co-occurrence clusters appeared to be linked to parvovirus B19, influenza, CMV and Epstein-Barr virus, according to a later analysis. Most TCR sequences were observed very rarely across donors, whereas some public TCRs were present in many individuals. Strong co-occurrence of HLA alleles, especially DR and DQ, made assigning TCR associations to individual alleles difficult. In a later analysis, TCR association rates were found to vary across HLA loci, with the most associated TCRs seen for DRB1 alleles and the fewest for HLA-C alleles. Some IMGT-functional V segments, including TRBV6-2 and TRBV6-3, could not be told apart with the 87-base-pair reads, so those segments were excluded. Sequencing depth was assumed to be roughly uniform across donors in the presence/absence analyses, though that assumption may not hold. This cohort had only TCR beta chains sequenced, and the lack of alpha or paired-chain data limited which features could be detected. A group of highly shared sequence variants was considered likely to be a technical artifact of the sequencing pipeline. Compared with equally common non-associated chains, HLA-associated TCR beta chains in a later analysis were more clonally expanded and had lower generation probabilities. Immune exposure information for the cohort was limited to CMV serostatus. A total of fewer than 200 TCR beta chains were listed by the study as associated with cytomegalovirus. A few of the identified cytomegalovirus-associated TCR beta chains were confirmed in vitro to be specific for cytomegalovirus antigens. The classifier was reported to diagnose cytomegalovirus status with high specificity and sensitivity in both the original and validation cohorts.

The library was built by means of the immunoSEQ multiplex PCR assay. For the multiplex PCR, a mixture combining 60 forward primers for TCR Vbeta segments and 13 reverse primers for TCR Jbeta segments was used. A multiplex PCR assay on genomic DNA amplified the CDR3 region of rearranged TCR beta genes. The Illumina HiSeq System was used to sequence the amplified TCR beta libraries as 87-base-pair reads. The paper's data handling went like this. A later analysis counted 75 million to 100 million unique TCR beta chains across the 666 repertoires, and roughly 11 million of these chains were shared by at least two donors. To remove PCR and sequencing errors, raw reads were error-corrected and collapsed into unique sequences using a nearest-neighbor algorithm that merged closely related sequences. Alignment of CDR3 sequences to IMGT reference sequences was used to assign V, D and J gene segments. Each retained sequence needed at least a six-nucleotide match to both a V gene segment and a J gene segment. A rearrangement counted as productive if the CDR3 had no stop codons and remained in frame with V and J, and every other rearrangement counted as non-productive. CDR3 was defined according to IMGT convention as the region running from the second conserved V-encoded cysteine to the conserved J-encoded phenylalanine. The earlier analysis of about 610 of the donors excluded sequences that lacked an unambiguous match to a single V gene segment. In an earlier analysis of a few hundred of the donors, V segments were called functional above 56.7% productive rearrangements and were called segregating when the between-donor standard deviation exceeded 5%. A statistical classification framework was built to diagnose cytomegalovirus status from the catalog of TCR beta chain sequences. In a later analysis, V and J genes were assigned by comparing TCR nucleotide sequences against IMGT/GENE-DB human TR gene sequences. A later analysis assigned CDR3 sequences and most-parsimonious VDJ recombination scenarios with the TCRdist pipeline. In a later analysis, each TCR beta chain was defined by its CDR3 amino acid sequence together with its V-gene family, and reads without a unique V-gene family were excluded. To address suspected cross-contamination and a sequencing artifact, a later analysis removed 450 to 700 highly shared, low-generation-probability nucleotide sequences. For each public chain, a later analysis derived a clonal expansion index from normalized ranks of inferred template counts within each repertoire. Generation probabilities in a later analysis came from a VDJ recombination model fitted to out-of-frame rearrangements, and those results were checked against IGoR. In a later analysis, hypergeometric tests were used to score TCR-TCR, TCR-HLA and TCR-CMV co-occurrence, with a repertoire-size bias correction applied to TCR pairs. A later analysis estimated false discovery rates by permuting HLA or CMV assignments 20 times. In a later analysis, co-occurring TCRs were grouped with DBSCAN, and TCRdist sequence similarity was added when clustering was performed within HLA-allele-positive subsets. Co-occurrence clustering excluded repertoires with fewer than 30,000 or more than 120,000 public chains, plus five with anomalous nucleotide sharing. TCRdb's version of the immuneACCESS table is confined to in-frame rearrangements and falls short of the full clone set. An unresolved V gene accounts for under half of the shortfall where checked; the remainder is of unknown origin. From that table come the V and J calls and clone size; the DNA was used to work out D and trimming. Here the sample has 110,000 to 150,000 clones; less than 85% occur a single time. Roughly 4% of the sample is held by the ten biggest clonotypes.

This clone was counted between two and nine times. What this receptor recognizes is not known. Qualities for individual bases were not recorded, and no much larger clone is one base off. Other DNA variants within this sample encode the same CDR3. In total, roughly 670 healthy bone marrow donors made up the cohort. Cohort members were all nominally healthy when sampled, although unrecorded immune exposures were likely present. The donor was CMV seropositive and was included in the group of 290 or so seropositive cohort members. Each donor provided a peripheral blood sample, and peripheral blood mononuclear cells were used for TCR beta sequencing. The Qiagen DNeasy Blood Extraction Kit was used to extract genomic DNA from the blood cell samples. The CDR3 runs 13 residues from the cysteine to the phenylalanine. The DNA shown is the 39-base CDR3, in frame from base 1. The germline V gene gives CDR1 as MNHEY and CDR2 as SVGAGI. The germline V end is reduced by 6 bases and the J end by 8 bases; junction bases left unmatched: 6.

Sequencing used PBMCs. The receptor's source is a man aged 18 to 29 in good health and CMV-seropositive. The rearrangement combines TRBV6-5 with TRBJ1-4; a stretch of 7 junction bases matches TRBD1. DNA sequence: TGTGCCAGCAGCCGACAGGGATGGGAAAAACTGTTTTTT. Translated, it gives CASSRQGWEKLFF.